The rows below give T cell receptor beta chains drawn from one sample of a study of type 1 and type 2 diabetes patients. TCRdb independently ran MiXCR on the multiplex PCR reads; one entry per CDR3 protein. Here the sample spans 250,000 to 300,000 distinct CDR3 sequences, more than 40% being singletons. The sequenced sample was peripheral blood mononuclear cells (PBMCs). Source of these receptors: a man between 18 and 29 years old with type 2 diabetes. The CDR3 runs from the conserved cysteine through the conserved F or W. D genes are given only for firm matches. The listing skips clone size in some rows; elsewhere it reads once, few, many or a size class.

length	size	J	D	V	CDR3	DNA
15	.	TRBJ1-4	.	TRBV20-1	CSARDPDSPNEKLFF	TGCAGTGCTAGAGATCCTGATAGCCCTAATGAAAAACTGTTTTTT
15	few	TRBJ1-4	.	TRBV20-1	CSAREGQAVNEKLFF	TGCAGTGCTAGAGAGGGACAAGCAGTTAATGAAAAACTGTTTTTT
15	.	TRBJ2-3	TRBD1	TRBV5-1	CASSPRQGGIDTQYF	TGCGCCAGCAGCCCTAGACAGGGGGGAATAGATACGCAGTATTTT
14	few	TRBJ1-2	TRBD1	TRBV6-6	CASSYGQGRDGYTF	TGTGCCAGCAGTTACGGACAGGGGCGGGATGGCTACACCTTC
14	.	TRBJ2-2	.	TRBV19	CASSKNGITGELFF	TGTGCCAGTAGCAAAAACGGGATAACCGGGGAGCTGTTTTTT
16	.	TRBJ2-7	TRBD1	TRBV4-3	CASSRGPGTGGGEQYF	TGCGCCAGCAGCCGGGGACCCGGGACAGGGGGTGGGGAGCAGTACTTC
15	.	TRBJ1-1	.	TRBV19	CASSIGQGWNTEAFF	TGTGCCAGTAGTATAGGCCAGGGATGGAACACTGAAGCTTTCTTT
13	.	TRBJ2-7	.	TRBV20-1	CSARQRDSYEQYF	TGCAGTGCTAGACAGAGGGACTCCTACGAGCAGTACTTC
16	.	TRBJ2-1	TRBD2	TRBV29-1	CSVEESQAGGLNEQFF	TGCAGCGTTGAAGAGTCCCAGGCGGGGGGTCTCAATGAGCAGTTCTTC
16	.	TRBJ2-7	.	TRBV15	CATSSPGASGSYEQYF	TGTGCCACCAGCAGTCCAGGGGCCAGCGGGTCCTACGAGCAGTACTTC
14	few	TRBJ1-5	.	TRBV30	CAWSSGVGNQPQHF	TGTGCCTGGAGTAGTGGGGTTGGAAATCAGCCCCAGCATTTT
16	.	TRBJ1-4	.	TRBV11-2	CASSLGDIATNEKLFF	TGTGCCAGCAGCTTAGGGGACATTGCAACTAATGAAAAACTGTTTTTT
16	few	TRBJ2-3	TRBD1	TRBV19	CASSAYWTGGEDTQYF	TGTGCCAGTAGTGCCTATTGGACAGGGGGCGAAGATACGCAGTATTTT
14	.	TRBJ1-5	TRBD1	TRBV19	CASSIWDRDEPQHF	TGTGCCAGTAGTATCTGGGACAGGGATGAGCCCCAGCATTTT
14	few	TRBJ1-2	.	TRBV6-1	CASSDTEIAYGYTF	TGTGCCAGCAGTGATACTGAAATAGCCTATGGCTACACCTTC
14	.	TRBJ1-1	.	TRBV30	CAGQLGAANTEAFF	TGTGCCGGACAACTAGGGGCGGCGAACACTGAAGCTTTCTTT
12	.	TRBJ1-1	.	TRBV7-8	CASSLDPGEAFF	TGTGCCAGCAGCTTAGATCCAGGAGAAGCTTTCTTT